The 2 T cell receptor beta chains reported below all come from one sample, sequenced in a study of cytomegalovirus exposure and HLA in healthy donors. The PCR contained 60 Vbeta and 13 Jbeta primers. Libraries were prepared by immunoSEQ multiplex PCR; TCRdb keeps only in-frame clonotypes and omits some of them. The sample holds around 50,000 clones. The sequenced material came from PBMCs. These receptors originate from a woman aged 45-65 years in good health and CMV-seropositive.

V gene TRBV6-1 combines with J gene TRBJ1-6; maybe TRBD1 (5 bases). This CDR3 has 15 residues. The germline V gene has CDR1 MNHNS and CDR2 SASEGT. V lost 10 bases and J lost 2, with 15 bases in between. The CDR3 sequence is CATGGVGTYNSPLHF. The DNA for the CDR3 is TGTGCCACCGGGGGGGTAGGAACCTATAATTCACCCCTCCACTTT.

This sequence joins TRBV6-5 and TRBJ1-2, with D unresolved. The CDR3 has 16 amino acids. The germline V and J ends were trimmed by 0 bases and 0 bases, with 11 bases remaining between them. The germline CDR1 and CDR2 sequences are MNHEY and SVGAGI. The CDR3 here is CASSYSSPGSNYGYTF. CDR3 coding DNA: TGTGCCAGCAGTTACTCGAGCCCAGGCTCTAACTATGGCTACACCTTC.